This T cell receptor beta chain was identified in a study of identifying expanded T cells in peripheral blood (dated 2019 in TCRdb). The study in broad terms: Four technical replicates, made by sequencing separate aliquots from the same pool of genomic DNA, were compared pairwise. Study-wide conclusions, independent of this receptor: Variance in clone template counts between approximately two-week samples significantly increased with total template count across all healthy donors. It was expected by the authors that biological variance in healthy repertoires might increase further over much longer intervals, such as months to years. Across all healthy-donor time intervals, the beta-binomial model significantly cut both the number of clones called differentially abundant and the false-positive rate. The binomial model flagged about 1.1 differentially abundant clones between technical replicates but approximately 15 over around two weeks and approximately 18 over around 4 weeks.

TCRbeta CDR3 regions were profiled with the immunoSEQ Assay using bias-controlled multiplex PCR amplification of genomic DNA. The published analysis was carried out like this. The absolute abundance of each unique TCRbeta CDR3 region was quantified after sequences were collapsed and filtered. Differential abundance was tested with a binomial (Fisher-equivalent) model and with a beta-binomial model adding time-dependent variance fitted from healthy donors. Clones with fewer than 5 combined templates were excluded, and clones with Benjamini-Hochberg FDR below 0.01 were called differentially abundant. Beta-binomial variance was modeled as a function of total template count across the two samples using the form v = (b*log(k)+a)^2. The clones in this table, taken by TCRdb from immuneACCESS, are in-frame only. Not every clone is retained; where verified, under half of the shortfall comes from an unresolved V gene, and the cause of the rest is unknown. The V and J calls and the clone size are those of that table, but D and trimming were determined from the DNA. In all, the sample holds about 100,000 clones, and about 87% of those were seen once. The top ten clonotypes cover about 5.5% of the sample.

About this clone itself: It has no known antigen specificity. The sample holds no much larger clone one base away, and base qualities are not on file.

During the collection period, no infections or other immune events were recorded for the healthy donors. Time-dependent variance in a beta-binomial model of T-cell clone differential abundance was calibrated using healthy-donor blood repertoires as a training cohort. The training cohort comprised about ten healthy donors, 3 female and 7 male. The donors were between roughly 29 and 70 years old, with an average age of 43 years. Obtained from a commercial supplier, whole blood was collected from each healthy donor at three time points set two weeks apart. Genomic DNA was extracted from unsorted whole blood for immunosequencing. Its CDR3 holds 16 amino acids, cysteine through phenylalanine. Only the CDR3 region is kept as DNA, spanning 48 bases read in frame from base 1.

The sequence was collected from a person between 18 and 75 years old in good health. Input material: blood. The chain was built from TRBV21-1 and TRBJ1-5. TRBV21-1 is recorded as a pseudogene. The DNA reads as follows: TGTGCCAGCAGCAAAGTTCGGGGGGCTAGCAATCAGCCCCAGCATTTT. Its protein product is CASSKVRGASNQPQHF.